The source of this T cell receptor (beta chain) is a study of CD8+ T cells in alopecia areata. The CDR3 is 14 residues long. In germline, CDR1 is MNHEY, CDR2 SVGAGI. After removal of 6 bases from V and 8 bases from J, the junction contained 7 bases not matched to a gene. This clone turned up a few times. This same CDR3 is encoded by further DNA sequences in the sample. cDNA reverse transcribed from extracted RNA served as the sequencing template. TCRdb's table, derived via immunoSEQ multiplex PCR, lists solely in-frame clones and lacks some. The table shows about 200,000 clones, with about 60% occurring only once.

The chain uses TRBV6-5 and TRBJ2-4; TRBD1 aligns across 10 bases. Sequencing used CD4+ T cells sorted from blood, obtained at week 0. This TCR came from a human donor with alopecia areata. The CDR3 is CASSLRTGGDIQYF. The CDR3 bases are TGTGCCAGCAGCCTCAGGACAGGGGGTGACATTCAGTACTTC.